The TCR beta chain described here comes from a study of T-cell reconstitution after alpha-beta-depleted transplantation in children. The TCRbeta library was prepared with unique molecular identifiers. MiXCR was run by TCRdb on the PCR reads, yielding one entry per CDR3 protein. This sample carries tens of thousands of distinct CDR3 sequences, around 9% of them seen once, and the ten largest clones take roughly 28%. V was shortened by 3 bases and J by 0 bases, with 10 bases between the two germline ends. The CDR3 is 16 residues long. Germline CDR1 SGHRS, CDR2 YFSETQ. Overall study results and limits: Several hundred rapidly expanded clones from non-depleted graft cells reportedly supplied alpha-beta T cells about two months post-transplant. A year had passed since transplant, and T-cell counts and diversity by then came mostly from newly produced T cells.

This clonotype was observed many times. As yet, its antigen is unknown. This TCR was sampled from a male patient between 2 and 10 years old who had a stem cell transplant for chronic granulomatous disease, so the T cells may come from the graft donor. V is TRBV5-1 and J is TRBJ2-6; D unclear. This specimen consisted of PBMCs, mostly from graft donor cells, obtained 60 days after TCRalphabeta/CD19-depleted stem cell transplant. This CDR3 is CASSSYWDSGANVLTF. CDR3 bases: TGCGCCAGCAGCTCATACTGGGACTCTGGGGCCAACGTCCTGACTTTC. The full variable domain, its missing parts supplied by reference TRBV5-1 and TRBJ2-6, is KAGVTQTPRYLIKTRGQQVTLSCSPISGHRSVSWYQQTPGQGLQFLFEYFSETQRNKGNFPGRFSGRQFSNSRSEMNVSTLELGDSALYLCASSSYWDSGANVLTFGAGSRLTVL.